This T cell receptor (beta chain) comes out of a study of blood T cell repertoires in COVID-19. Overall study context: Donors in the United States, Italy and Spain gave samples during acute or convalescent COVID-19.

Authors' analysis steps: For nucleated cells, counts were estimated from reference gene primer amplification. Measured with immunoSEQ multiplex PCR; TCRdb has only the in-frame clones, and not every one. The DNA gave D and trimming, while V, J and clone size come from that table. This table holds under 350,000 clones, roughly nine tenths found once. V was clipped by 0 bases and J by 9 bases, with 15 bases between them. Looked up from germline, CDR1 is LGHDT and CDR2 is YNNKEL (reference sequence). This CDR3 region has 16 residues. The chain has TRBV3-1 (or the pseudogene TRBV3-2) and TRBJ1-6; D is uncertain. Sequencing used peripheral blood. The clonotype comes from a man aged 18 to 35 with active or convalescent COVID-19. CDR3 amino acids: CASSQDSGGYGSPLHF. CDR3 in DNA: TGTGCCAGCAGCCAAGATAGTGGAGGCTATGGTTCACCCCTCCACTTT.